This passage covers 24 T cell receptor beta chains from one sample sequenced in a study of blood T cell repertoires in COVID-19. Sequencing used immunoSEQ multiplex PCR; TCRdb keeps in-frame clones, though not all of them. The table shows roughly 180,000 clones, with 75% to 90% occurring only once. The specimen was peripheral blood. The receptors here all came from a woman aged 55-70 years with acute or convalescent COVID-19.

This chain links TRBV24-1 with TRBJ1-4; possibly TRBD1 for D (6 bases). Germline CDR1 is KGHDR and CDR2 is SFDVKD. V lost 7 bases and J lost 3, with 14 bases in between. The CDR3 spans 15 residues. The CDR3 sequence is CATRGAGASNEKLFF. The CDR3 DNA is TGTGCCACCAGGGGGGCGGGCGCGTCTAATGAAAAACTGTTTTTT.

J is TRBJ2-5 and V is TRBV28, with D possibly matching TRBD2 (7 bases). The ends were cut back, 5 bases at V and 4 bases at J, with 14 bases in the middle. Germline V lookup: CDR1 MDHEN, CDR2 SYDVKM. The CDR3 length is 14 residues. The CDR3 protein is CASSLQGGSETQYF. The CDR3 DNA reads as TGTGCCAGCAGTCTACAGGGAGGGTCAGAGACCCAGTACTTC.

This chain links TRBV2 with TRBJ1-5; TRBD1 matches at 10 bases. After removal of 8 bases from V and 6 bases from J, the junction contained 4 bases not matched to a gene. Per the germline V gene, CDR1 is SNHLY and CDR2 is FYNNEI. The CDR3 covers 13 residues. CDR3 loop: CASADRGFQPQHF. The DNA of the CDR3 is TGTGCCAGCGCGGACAGGGGGTTTCAGCCCCAGCATTTT.

This clone appeared a few times. The J gene is TRBJ1-1, the V gene TRBV24-1; no definite D call. Germline CDR1 is KGHDR and CDR2 is SFDVKD. V was trimmed by 4 bases and J by 6 bases, leaving 5 bases between them. The CDR3 has 11 residues. Written as DNA, the CDR3 is TGTGCCACCAGTGACCTGTCTGAAGCTTTCTTT. It specifies CATSDLSEAFF.

The chain combines TRBV7-3 with TRBJ2-2, with D maybe TRBD2 (6 bases). The CDR3 extends over 14 amino acids. Germline CDR1 and CDR2: SGHTA and FQGTGA. V dropped 5 bases and J dropped 2 bases, with 9 bases sitting between them. The CDR3 DNA sequence: TGTGCCAGCAGCCGGGACTCAAACACCGGGGAGCTGTTTTTT. It yields the protein CASSRDSNTGELFF.

This clone was seen just once. The chain employs TRBV9 and TRBJ1-3; 7 bases align to TRBD1. The junction had 16 bases not matched to a gene; V was cut back by 5 bases and J by 8 bases. CDR3 length: 16 amino acids. CDR1 and CDR2 (germline): SGDLS, YYNGEE. CDR3 DNA sequence: TGTGCCAGCAGTGAAAACCAGGGGGGCTCGGGACACACCATATATTTT. Its translation is CASSENQGGSGHTIYF.

V usage is TRBV28 and J usage is TRBJ1-1; D may be TRBD1 (6 bases). CDR1 is MDHEN and CDR2 is SYDVKM in the germline V gene. The germline V and J ends were trimmed by 5 bases and 1 base, with 11 bases remaining between them. The length of the CDR3 is 14 residues. The CDR3 nucleotides read TGTGCCAGCAGTCTTCCGACAGGGAACACTGAAGCTTTCTTT. Encoded protein: CASSLPTGNTEAFF.

This chain uses TRBV27 with TRBJ1-2, with a weak D call TRBD1 (5 bases). The CDR3 runs to 13 residues. The germline gives CDR1 MNHEY, CDR2 SMNVEV (reference sequence). Trimming shortened V by 2 bases and J by 8 bases, and 12 bases separated the two germline ends. CDR3 loop: CASSLGGTRGYTF. The CDR3 nucleotides read TGTGCCAGCAGTTTAGGAGGGACTAGGGGCTACACCTTC.

With respect to this clone: Different DNA sequences within this sample yield the same CDR3. The chain has TRBV9 and TRBJ2-1, with a possible D match to TRBD1 (5 bases). This CDR3 is 14 amino acids long. Germline values: CDR1 SGDLS, CDR2 YYNGEE. V gave up 0 bases and J gave up 7 bases, with 11 bases separating them. CDR3 residues: CASSVGPDSNEQFF. The CDR3 bases are TGTGCCAGCAGCGTAGGCCCCGACAGTAATGAGCAGTTCTTC.

The chain carries TRBV5-4 and TRBJ1-4; D is ambiguous. Trimming removed 3 bases from V and 5 bases from J, with 11 bases in between. The CDR3 totals 14 residues. From germline, CDR1 is SGHNT and CDR2 YYREEE (reference sequence). The CDR3 DNA sequence: TGTGCCAGCAGCTCACCAGGAGGGAATGAAAAACTGTTTTTT. Protein sequence: CASSSPGGNEKLFF.

This chain's CDR3 is CASIQWGLADQETQYF. The CDR3 nucleotides read TGTGCCAGCATCCAATGGGGACTCGCCGATCAAGAGACCCAGTACTTC. The rearrangement joins TRBV7-2 to TRBJ2-5, with D perhaps matching TRBD2 (6 bases). V shed 7 bases and J shed 2 bases, with 20 bases lying between them. The CDR3 extends over 16 amino acids. The V gene's germline CDR1 is SGHTA and CDR2 FQGNSA.

J is TRBJ1-5 and V is TRBV24-1; maybe TRBD1 (6 bases). Trimming cost V 5 bases and J 2 bases, with 12 bases left between them. CDR3 length equals 15 residues. Germline loops: CDR1 KGHDR, CDR2 SFDVKD. CDR3 DNA sequence: TGTGCCACCAGTGCAACGAGACAGGGCAATCAGCCCCAGCATTTT. It translates to CATSATRQGNQPQHF.

The genes are TRBV3-1 (or the pseudogene TRBV3-2) and TRBJ2-7, with 7 bases matching TRBD1. CDR1 LGHDT and CDR2 YNNKEL come from the germline V gene (reference sequence). The CDR3 is 14 residues long. Losses at the gene ends were 7 bases for V and 0 bases for J; bases not matched to a gene: 6. For the CDR3, the DNA is TGTGCCAGCACCTACGGGACAGCCTCCTACGAGCAGTACTTC. Translating gives CASTYGTASYEQYF.

This rearrangement joins TRBV7-9 to TRBJ1-2, with 7 bases fitting TRBD1. J was trimmed by 4 bases and V by 0 bases; bases with no gene match: 2. This CDR3 comprises 14 residues. Germline CDR1 reads SEHNR; CDR2 reads FQNEAQ (reference sequence). CDR3 coding DNA: TGTGCCAGCAGCTTAGCCGACAGGGCCTATGGCTACACCTTC. Translation: CASSLADRAYGYTF.

The chain recombines TRBV11-2 with TRBJ2-4; 7 bases agree with TRBD2. Germline V gives CDR1 SGHAT, CDR2 FQNNGV. The V segment lost 1 base and the J segment 6 bases; nucleotides outside the gene matches: 6. This CDR3 is 15 amino acids long. The CDR3 region has the DNA TGTGCCAGCAGCTTAGGCGGGGGAATGACAAACATTCAGTACTTC. Translated: CASSLGGGMTNIQYF. Full variable domain (remainder filled in from reference TRBV11-2 and TRBJ2-4): EAGVAQSPRYKIIEKRQSVAFWCNPISGHATLYWYQQILGQGPKLLIQFQNNGVVDDSQLPKDRFSAERLKGVDSTLKIQPAKLEDSAVYLCASSLGGGMTNIQYFGAGTRLSVL.

This sequence joins TRBV3-1 (or the pseudogene TRBV3-2) and TRBJ1-1; TRBD1 agrees at 8 bases. Germline CDR1 LGHDT, CDR2 YNNKEL (reference sequence). CDR3 size: 15 residues. Trimming took 1 base from V and 3 from J; bases not matched to a gene: 4. The CDR3 region is CASSQGTGRYTEAFF. CDR3 bases: TGTGCCAGCAGCCAAGGGACAGGGAGGTACACTGAAGCTTTCTTT.

The chain uses TRBV5-1 and TRBJ1-3, with D unresolved. CDR1 and CDR2 from the germline V gene are SGHRS and YFSETQ. This CDR3 comprises 13 residues. V lost 0 bases to trimming and J lost 9 bases, with 10 bases between them. The CDR3 region has the DNA TGCGCCAGCAGCTTGGACTCGGCAGGCACCATATATTTT. Translated: CASSLDSAGTIYF.

The chain links TRBV30 to TRBJ1-4, with no clear D. Germline V gene data show CDR1 as GTSNPN and CDR2 as SVGIG (reference sequence). CDR3 length: 15 residues. V was clipped by 2 bases and J by 8 bases, with 18 bases between them. The CDR3 protein is CAWSKQPHFKEKLFF. CDR3 in DNA: TGTGCCTGGAGTAAACAGCCTCACTTTAAAGAAAAACTGTTTTTT.

The gene calls are TRBV3-1 (or the pseudogene TRBV3-2) and TRBJ2-7; 10 bases map to TRBD1. The CDR3 consists of 13 residues. The germline V gene has CDR1 LGHDT and CDR2 YNNKEL (reference sequence). V trimming: 5 bases; J trimming: 7 bases; junction bases outside the gene matches: 5. CDR3 residues: CASSYGQGGEQYF. The CDR3 nucleotides are TGTGCCAGCAGCTACGGACAGGGGGGAGAGCAGTACTTC.

This chain joins TRBV9 and TRBJ1-2; 10 positions match TRBD1. This CDR3 region has 15 residues. Looked up from germline, CDR1 is SGDLS and CDR2 is YYNGEE. The junction had 7 bases not matched to a gene; V was cut back by 2 bases and J by 6 bases. This CDR3 reads CASSVLTGGTNGYTF. In nucleotides, the CDR3 is TGTGCCAGCAGCGTCCTGACAGGGGGCACGAATGGCTACACCTTC.

The rearrangement uses TRBV20-1 and TRBJ1-2; unclear D gene. This CDR3 is built from 11 residues. Trimming removed 6 bases from V and 5 bases from J, with 10 bases in between. Germline V gene data show CDR1 as DFQATT and CDR2 as SNEGSKA (reference sequence). The CDR3 sequence is CSARDSYGYTF. The CDR3 DNA sequence: TGCAGTGCGAGGGATAGTTATGGCTACACCTTC.

V gene TRBV7-8 combines with J gene TRBJ2-2, with 11 bases aligning to TRBD1. This CDR3 spans 17 amino acids. CDR1 and CDR2 (germline): SGHVS, FQNEAQ. V was pared by 5 bases and J by 0 bases, with 5 bases of the junction left unmatched. The CDR3 loop reads CASSISGQGANTGELFF. DNA of the CDR3: TGTGCCAGCAGCATCTCGGGACAGGGGGCGAACACCGGGGAGCTGTTTTTT. Looking up the rest from reference TRBV7-8 and TRBJ2-2 gives the full variable domain: GAGVSQSPRYKVAKRGQDVALRCDPISGHVSLFWYQQALGQGPEFLTYFQNEAQLDKSGLPSDRFFAERPEGSVSTLKIQRTQQEDSAVYLCASSISGQGANTGELFFGEGSRLTVL.

Note on this clone: The junction differs from germline at one of its ends, possibly a read error. J is TRBJ1-2 and V is TRBV28, with TRBD1 identical over 9 bases. From germline, CDR1 is MDHEN and CDR2 SYDVKM. This CDR3 has 11 amino acids. CDR3 region: CETGGPYGYTF. The CDR3 DNA follows: TGCGAAACAGGGGGCCCCTATGGCTACACCTTC.

This sequence joins TRBV5-1 and TRBJ2-1, with 9 bases identical to TRBD2. There are 11 residues in the CDR3. The V gene end was trimmed by 4 bases and the J gene end by 10 bases; junction bases not matched to a gene: 0. CDR1 and CDR2 (germline): SGHRS, YFSETQ. CDR3 nucleotides: TGCGCCAGCAGCCTAGCGGGAGAGCAGTTCTTC. Amino acid sequence: CASSLAGEQFF.